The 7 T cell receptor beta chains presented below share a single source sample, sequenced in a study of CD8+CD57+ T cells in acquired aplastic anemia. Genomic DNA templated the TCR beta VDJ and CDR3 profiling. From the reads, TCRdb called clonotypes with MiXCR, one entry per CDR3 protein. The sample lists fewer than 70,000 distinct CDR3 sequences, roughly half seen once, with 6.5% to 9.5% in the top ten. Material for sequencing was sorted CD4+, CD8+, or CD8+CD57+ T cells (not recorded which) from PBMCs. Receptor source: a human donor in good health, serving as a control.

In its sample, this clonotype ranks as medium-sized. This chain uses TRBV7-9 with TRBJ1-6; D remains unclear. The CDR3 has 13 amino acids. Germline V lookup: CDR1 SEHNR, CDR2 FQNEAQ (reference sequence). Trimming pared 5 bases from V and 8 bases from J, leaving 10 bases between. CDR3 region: CASSATGYSPLHF. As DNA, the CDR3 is TGTGCCAGCAGCGCCACGGGGTATTCACCCCTCCACTTT.

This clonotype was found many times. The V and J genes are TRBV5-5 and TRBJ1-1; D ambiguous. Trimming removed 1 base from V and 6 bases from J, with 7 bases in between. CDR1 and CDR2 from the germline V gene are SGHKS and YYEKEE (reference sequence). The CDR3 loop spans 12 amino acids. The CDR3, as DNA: TGTGCCAGCAGCTTGATTGGGGCTGAAGCTTTCTTT. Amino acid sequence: CASSLIGAEAFF.

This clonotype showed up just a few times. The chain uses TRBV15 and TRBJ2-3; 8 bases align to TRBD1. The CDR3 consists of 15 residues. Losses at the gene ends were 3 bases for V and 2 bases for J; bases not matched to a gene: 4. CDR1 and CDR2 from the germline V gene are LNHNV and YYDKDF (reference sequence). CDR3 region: CATSRGTGSTDTQYF. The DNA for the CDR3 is TGTGCCACCAGCAGGGGGACAGGCTCCACAGATACGCAGTATTTT.

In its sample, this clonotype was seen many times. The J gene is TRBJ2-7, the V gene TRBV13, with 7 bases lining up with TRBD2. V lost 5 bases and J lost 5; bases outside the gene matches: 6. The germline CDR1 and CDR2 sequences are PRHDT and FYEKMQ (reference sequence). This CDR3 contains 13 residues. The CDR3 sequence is CASSPRLADEQYF. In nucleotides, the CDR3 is TGTGCCAGCAGCCCTAGACTAGCCGACGAGCAGTACTTC.

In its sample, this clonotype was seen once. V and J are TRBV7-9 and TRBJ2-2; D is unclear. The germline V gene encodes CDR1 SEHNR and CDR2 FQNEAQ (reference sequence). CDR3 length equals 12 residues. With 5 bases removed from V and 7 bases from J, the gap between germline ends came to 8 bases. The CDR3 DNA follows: TGTGCCAGCAGCCCAGGCGTCGGGGAGCTGTTTTTT. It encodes CASSPGVGELFF.

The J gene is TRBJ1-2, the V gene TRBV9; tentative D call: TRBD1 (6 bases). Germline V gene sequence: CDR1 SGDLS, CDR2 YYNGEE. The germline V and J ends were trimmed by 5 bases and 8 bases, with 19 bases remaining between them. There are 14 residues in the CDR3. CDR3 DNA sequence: TGTGCCAGCAGAGACTCAACAGGGTCGGAAGGCTACACCTTC. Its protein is CASRDSTGSEGYTF.

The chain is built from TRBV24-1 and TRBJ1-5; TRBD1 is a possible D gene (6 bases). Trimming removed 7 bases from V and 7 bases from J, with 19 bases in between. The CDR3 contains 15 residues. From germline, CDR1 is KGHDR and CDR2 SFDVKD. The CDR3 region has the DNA TGTGCCACCAGAGGAGGGGACGGGGGCAGACAGCCCCAGCATTTT. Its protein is CATRGGDGGRQPQHF.